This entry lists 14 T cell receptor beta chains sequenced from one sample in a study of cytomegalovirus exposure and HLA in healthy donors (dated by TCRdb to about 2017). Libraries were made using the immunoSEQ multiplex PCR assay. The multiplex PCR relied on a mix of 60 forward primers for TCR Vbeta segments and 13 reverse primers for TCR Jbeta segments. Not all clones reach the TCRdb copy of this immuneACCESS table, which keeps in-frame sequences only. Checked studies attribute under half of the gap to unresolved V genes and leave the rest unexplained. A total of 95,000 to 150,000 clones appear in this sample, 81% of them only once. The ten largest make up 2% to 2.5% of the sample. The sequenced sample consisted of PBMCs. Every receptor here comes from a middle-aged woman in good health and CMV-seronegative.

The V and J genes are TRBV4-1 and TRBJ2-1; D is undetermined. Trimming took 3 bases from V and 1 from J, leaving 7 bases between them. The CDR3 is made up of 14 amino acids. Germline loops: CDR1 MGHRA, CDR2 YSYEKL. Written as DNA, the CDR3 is TGCGCCAGCAGCCAGGAACAGTCCTACAATGAGCAGTTCTTC. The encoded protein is CASSQEQSYNEQFF.

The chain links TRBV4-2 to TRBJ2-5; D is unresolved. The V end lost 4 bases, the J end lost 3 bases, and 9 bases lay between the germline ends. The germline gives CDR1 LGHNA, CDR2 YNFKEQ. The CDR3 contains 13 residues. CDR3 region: CASSLPPEETQYF. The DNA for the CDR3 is TGTGCCAGCAGCCTCCCTCCTGAAGAGACCCAGTACTTC.

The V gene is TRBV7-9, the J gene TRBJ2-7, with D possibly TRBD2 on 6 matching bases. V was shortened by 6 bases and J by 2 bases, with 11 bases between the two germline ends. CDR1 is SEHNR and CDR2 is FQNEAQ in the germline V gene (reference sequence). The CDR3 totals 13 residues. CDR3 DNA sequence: TGTGCCAGCAGGCATAGCGGAGCCTACGAGCAGTACTTC. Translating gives CASRHSGAYEQYF.

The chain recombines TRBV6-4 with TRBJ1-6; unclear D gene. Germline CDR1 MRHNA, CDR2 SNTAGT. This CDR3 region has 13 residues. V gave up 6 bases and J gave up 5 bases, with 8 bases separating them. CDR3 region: CASRDRDNSPLHF. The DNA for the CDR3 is TGTGCCAGCAGGGACCGAGATAATTCACCCCTCCACTTT.

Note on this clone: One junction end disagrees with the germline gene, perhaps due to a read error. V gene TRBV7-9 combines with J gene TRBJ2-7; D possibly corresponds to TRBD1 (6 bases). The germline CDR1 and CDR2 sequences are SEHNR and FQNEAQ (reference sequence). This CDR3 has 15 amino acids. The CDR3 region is CASSLEGQRTYEQYF. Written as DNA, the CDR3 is TGTGCCAGCAGTTTAGAAGGACAGCGGACCTACGAGCAGTACTTC.

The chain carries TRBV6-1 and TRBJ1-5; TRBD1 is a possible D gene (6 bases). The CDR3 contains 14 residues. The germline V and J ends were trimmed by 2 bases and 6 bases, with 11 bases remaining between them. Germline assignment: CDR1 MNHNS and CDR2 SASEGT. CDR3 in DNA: TGTGCCAGCAGTGAAAGCAGGGGTGCTCAGCCCCAGCATTTT. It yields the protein CASSESRGAQPQHF.

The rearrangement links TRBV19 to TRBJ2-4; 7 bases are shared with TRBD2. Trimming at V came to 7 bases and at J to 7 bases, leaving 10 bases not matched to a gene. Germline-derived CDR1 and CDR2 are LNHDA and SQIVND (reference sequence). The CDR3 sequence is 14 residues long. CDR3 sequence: CASTQTGGGNIQYF. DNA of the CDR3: TGTGCCAGTACCCAGACGGGGGGAGGGAACATTCAGTACTTC.

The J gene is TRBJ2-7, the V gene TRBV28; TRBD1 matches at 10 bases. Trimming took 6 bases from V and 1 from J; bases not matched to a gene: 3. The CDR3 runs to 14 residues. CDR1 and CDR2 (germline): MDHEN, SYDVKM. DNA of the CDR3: TGTGCCAGCAGCCGGGACAGGGGTTCCTACGAGCAGTACTTC. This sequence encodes CASSRDRGSYEQYF.

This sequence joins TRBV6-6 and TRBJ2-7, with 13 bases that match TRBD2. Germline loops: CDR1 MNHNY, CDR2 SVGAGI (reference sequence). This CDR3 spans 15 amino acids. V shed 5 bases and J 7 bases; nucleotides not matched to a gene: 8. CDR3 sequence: CASSKLLAGGQEQYF. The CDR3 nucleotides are TGTGCCAGCAGTAAGCTACTAGCGGGGGGGCAAGAGCAGTACTTC.

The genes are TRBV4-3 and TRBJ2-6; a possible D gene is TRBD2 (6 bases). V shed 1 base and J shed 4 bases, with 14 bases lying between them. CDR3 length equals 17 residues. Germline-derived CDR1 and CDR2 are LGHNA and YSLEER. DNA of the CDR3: TGCGCCAGCAGCCAAGCCCGTGGGGGGATCGGGGCCAACGTCCTGACTTTC. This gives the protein CASSQARGGIGANVLTF.

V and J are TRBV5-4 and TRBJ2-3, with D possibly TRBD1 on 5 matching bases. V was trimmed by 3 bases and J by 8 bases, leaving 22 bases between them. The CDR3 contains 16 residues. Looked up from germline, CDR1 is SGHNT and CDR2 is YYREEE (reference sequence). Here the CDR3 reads CASSSRTQGKRVTQYF. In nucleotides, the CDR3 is TGTGCCAGCAGCTCCCGGACCCAGGGTAAACGGGTTACGCAGTATTTT.

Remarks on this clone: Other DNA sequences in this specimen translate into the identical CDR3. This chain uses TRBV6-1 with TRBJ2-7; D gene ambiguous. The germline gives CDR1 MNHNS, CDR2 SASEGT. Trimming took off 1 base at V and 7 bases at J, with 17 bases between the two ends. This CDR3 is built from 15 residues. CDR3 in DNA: TGTGCCAGCAGTGAAGATCCGAGTTTTATCGGTGAGCAGTACTTC. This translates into CASSEDPSFIGEQYF.

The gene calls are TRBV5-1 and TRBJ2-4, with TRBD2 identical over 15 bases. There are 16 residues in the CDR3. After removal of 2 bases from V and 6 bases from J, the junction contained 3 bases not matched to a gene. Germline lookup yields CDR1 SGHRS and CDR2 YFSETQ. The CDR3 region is CASSFGTSGGPNIQYF. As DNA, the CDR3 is TGCGCCAGCAGCTTCGGGACTAGCGGGGGGCCAAACATTCAGTACTTC.

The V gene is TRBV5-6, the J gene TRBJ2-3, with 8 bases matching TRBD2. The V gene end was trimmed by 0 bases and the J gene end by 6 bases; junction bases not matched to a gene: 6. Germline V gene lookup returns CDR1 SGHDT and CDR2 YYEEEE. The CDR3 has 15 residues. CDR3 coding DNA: TGTGCCAGCAGCTTGGGAACGGGAGGGGCCGATACGCAGTATTTT. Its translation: CASSLGTGGADTQYF.